Included here is one T cell receptor (beta chain) sequence, with context. The antigen is not known. The PCR made use of 60 Vbeta and 13 Jbeta primers. Here immunoSEQ multiplex PCR was the method, and the copy in TCRdb shows in-frame clones only, minus some. The sample shows about 160,000 clones, around 80% of them seen only once. The data belong to a study of cytomegalovirus exposure and HLA in healthy donors. Across the whole study: Of the donors genotyped, 300 to 500 in all, 65% to 90% fell in the Caucasian-associated ancestry cluster. Study results and caveats: Prior analysis indicated that the majority of TCR beta V segments exhibited productivity approximately 87% or approximately 30% of the time. Association of a missense DCLRE1C variant with TCR beta V- and J-gene trimming was reported in a later analysis.

Though probably carrying unrecorded immune exposures, donors were nominally healthy at sampling. Per the germline V gene, CDR1 is SEHNR and CDR2 is FQNEAQ (reference sequence). J lost 9 bases, V lost 6 bases, and 12 bases had no gene match. CDR3 length: 15 residues. The sequence was obtained from a man aged 35 to 55 in good health and CMV-seronegative. The chain carries TRBV7-9 and TRBJ2-1; TRBD2 matches 9 bases. The sequenced sample was PBMCs. CDR3 in DNA: TGTGCCAGCAGACCATGGGGTAGCGGGAGCATTGAGCAGTTCTTC. This translates into CASRPWGSGSIEQFF.